The 7 T cell receptor beta chains below were found in one sample sequenced in a study of cytomegalovirus exposure and HLA in healthy donors. PCR involved 60 Vbeta and 13 Jbeta primers. Using immunoSEQ multiplex PCR, the repertoire was profiled, and TCRdb retains in-frame clones only, with some absent. Among some 130,000 clones listed, more than 8% were seen once. The sequenced material came from PBMCs. The origin of the receptors is a man in his forties or fifties in good health and CMV-seronegative.

The chain has TRBV6-6 and TRBJ2-3; D gene unclear. CDR1 and CDR2 (germline): MNHNY, SVGAGI (reference sequence). This CDR3 has 14 residues. Trimming cost V 2 bases and J 1 base, with 7 bases left between them. The CDR3 sequence is CASSYRQGTDTQYF. In DNA, the CDR3 is TGTGCCAGCAGTTACAGGCAGGGCACAGATACGCAGTATTTT.

The V call is TRBV11-2, the J call TRBJ1-6; D is undetermined. This CDR3 is built from 12 residues. The V gene lost 3 bases and the J gene lost 10 bases, with 7 bases spanning the gap. The germline V gene encodes CDR1 SGHAT and CDR2 FQNNGV. The CDR3 coding sequence is TGTGCCAGCAGCTTTTCGGGATCACCCCTCCACTTT. Encoded protein: CASSFSGSPLHF.

The chain has TRBV18 and TRBJ1-2; D unclear. The CDR3 has 15 amino acids. Per the germline V gene, CDR1 is KGHSH and CDR2 is LQKENI. The V end lost 0 bases, the J end lost 5 bases, and 13 bases lay between the germline ends. The CDR3 DNA reads as TGTGCCAGCTCACCACCGGGCGGGTCTGAATATGGCTACACCTTC. It encodes CASSPPGGSEYGYTF.

This clone was found a few times. V usage is TRBV4-1 and J usage is TRBJ2-1; TRBD1 matches 8 bases. CDR1 and CDR2 (germline): MGHRA, YSYEKL. Germline trimming cut 4 bases from V and 4 bases from J; bases unmatched to any gene: 6. The CDR3 has 15 amino acids. CDR3 amino acids: CASSPPGGQYNEQFF. CDR3 DNA sequence: TGCGCCAGCAGCCCGCCAGGGGGCCAGTACAATGAGCAGTTCTTC.

This clone has just one count. The rearrangement uses TRBV7-2 and TRBJ2-1; no firm D call. This CDR3 has 13 residues. From germline, CDR1 is SGHTA and CDR2 FQGNSA. Trimming took 1 base from V and 6 from J, leaving 7 bases between them. The CDR3 bases are TGTGCCAGCAGCTTAGTTATTCCCAATGAGCAGTTCTTC. Translated: CASSLVIPNEQFF.

This rearrangement joins TRBV21-1 to TRBJ1-2; whether TRBD1, the table's D call, matches the DNA was not checked. TRBV21-1 is reported as a pseudogene. The CDR3 length is 14 residues. This chain's CDR3 is CASSRDRGLYGYTF. DNA for the CDR3: TGTGCCAGCAGCAGAGACAGGGGCCTCTATGGCTACACCTTC.

This clone turned up a few times. The chain combines TRBV6-1 with TRBJ2-1, with TRBD2 matching 11 bases. Germline CDR1 and CDR2: MNHNS and SASEGT. There are 16 residues in the CDR3. Losses at the gene ends were 4 bases for V and 9 bases for J; bases not matched to a gene: 11. The CDR3 here is CASSAYLAGGYFEQFF. CDR3 sequence (DNA): TGTGCCAGCAGTGCGTACCTAGCGGGGGGTTACTTTGAGCAGTTCTTC.